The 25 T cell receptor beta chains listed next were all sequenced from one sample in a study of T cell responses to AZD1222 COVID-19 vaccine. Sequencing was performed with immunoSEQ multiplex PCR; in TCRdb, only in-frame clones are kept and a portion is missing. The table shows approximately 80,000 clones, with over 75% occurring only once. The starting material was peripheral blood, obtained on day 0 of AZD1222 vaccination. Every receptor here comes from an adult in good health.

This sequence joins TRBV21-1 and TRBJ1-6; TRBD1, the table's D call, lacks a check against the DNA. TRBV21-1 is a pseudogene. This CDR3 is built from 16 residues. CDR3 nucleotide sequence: TGTGCCAGCAGCAAAGGTAGGCAGGGGGCCGGGTCACCCCTCCACTTT. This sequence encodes CASSKGRQGAGSPLHF.

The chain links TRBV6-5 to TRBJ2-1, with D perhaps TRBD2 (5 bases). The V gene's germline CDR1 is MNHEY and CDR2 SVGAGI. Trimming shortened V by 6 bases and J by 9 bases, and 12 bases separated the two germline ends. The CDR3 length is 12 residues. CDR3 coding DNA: TGTGCCAGCAGCCCCTCTGAGGGTGAGCAGTTCTTC. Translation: CASSPSEGEQFF.

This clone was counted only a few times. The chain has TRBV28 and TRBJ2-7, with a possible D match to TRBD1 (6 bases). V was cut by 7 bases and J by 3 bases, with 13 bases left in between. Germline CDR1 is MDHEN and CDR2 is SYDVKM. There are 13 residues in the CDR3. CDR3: CASTGTPVYEQYF. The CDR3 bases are TGTGCCAGCACCGGGACACCGGTCTACGAGCAGTACTTC.

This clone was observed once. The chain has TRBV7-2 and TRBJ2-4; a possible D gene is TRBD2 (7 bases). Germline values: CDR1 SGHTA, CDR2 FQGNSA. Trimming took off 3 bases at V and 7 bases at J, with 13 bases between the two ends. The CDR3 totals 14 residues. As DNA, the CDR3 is TGTGCCAGCAGCTTTGGGGGGGCCCGGAACATTCAGTACTTC. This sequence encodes CASSFGGARNIQYF.

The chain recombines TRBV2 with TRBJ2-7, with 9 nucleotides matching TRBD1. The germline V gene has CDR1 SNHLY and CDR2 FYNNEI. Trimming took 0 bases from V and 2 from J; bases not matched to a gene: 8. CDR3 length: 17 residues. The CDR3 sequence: CASSEALLTGGTYEQYF. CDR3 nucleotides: TGTGCCAGCAGTGAAGCGCTTCTGACAGGGGGAACCTACGAGCAGTACTTC.

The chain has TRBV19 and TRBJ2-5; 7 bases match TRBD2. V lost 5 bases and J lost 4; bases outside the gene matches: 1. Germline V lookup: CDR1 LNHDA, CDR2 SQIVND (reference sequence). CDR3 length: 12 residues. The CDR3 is CASSGGGETQYF. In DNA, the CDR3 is TGTGCCAGTAGTGGGGGGGGAGAGACCCAGTACTTC.

CDR3 amino acids: CASSPQTAYEQYF. The CDR3 DNA follows: TGTGCCAGCTCACCACAGACAGCCTACGAGCAGTACTTC. This chain links TRBV18 with TRBJ2-7, with D perhaps matching TRBD1 (5 bases). The CDR3 totals 13 residues. The germline V gene encodes CDR1 KGHSH and CDR2 LQKENI. Trimming left V 1 base short and J 2 bases short, with 6 bases between.

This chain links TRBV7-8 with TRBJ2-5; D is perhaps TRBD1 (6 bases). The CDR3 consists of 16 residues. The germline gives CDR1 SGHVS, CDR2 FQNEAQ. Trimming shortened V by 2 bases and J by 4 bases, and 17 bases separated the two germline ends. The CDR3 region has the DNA TGTGCCAGCAGCTTAACCGGGGCAGGGGCGAGAGAGACCCAGTACTTC. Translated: CASSLTGAGARETQYF.

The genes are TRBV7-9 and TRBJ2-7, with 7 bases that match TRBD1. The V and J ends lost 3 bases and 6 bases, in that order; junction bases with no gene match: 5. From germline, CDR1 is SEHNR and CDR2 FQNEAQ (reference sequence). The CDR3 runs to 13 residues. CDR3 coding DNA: TGTGCCAGCAGCTTCGACAGGGTTGGCGAGCAGTACTTC. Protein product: CASSFDRVGEQYF.

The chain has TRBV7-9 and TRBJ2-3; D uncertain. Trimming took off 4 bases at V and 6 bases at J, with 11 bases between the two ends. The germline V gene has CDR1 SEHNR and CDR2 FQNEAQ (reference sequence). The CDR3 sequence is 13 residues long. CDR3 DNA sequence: TGTGCCAGCAGCTCGACTCTTAGGGATACGCAGTATTTT. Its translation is CASSSTLRDTQYF. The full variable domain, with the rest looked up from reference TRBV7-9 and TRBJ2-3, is DTGVSQNPRHKITKRGQNVTFRCDPISEHNRLYWYRQTLGQGPEFLTYFQNEAQLEKSRLLSDRFSAERPKGSFSTLEIQRTEQGDSAMYLCASSSTLRDTQYFGPGTRLTVL.

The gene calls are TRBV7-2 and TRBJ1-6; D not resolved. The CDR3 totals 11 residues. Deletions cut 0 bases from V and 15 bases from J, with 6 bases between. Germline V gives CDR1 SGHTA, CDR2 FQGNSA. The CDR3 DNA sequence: TGTGCCAGCAGCTTAGCCTCGATCCTCCACTTT. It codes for CASSLASILHF.

CDR3 loop: CASSWGVPGAEAFF. The CDR3 DNA reads as TGCGCCAGCAGCTGGGGGGTGCCGGGAGCTGAAGCTTTCTTT. The chain is built from TRBV5-1 and TRBJ1-1; a weak D match, TRBD1 (5 bases). Per the germline V gene, CDR1 is SGHRS and CDR2 is YFSETQ. The CDR3 covers 14 residues. Trimming removed 3 bases at V and 6 bases at J, with 15 bases between.

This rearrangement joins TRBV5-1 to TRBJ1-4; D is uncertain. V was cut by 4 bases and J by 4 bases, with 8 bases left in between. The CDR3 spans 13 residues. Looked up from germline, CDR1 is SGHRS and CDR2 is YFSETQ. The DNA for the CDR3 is TGCGCCAGCAGCCCTAGCGGTAATGAAAAACTGTTTTTT. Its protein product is CASSPSGNEKLFF.

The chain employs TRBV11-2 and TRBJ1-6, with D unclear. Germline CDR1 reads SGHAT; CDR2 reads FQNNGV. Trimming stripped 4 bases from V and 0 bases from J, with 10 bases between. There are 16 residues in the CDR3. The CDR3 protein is CASSSLPSSYNSPLHF. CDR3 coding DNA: TGTGCCAGCAGCTCCCTCCCGAGCTCCTATAATTCACCCCTCCACTTT.

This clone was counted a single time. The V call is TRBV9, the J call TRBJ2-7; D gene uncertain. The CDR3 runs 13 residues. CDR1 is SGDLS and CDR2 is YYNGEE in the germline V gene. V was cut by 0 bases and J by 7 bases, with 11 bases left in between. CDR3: CASSVVVGAEQYF. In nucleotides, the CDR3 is TGTGCCAGCAGCGTAGTAGTGGGTGCAGAGCAGTACTTC.

The CDR3 spells CASRPSGRGVDTQYF. The CDR3 DNA follows: TGTGCCAGCAGGCCTAGCGGGAGGGGGGTAGATACGCAGTATTTT. The V gene is TRBV7-2, the J gene TRBJ2-3, with 12 bases lining up with TRBD2. CDR1 and CDR2 (germline): SGHTA, FQGNSA. With 6 bases clipped from V and 5 bases from J, the junction kept 6 bases outside the gene matches. This CDR3 has 15 amino acids.

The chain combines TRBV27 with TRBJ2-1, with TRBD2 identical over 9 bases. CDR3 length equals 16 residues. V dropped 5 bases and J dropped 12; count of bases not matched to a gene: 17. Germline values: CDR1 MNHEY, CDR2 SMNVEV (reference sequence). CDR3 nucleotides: TGTGCCAGCAGTACCTACCTGGGGCTAGCGGGAAAACTGCAGTTCTTC. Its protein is CASSTYLGLAGKLQFF.

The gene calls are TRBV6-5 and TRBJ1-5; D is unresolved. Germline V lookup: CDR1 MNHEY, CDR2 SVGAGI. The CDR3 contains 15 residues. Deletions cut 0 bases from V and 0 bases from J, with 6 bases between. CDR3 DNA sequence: TGTGCCAGCAGTTACTCGACGGATAGCAATCAGCCCCAGCATTTT. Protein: CASSYSTDSNQPQHF.

The CDR3 DNA sequence: TGTGCCAGCAGAATCTATGGCTACACCTTC. Translated, it gives CASRIYGYTF. J is TRBJ1-2 and V is TRBV6-5; no clear D. V was shortened by 6 bases and J by 4 bases, with 3 bases between the two germline ends. Germline V gene data show CDR1 as MNHEY and CDR2 as SVGAGI. The CDR3 sequence is 10 residues long.

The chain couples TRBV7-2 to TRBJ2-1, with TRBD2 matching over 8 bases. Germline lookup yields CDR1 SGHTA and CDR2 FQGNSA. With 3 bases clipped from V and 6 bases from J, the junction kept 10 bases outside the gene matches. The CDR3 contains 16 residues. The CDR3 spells CASSFDGGGLVNEQFF. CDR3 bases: TGTGCCAGCAGCTTCGACGGGGGGGGTTTGGTCAATGAGCAGTTCTTC. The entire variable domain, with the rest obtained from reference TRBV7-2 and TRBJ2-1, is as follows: GAGVSQSPSNKVTEKGKDVELRCDPISGHTALYWYRQSLGQGLEFLIYFQGNSAPDKSGLPSDRFSAERTGGSVSTLTIQRTQQEDSAVYLCASSFDGGGLVNEQFFGPGTRLTVL.

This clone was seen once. The CDR3 protein is CASSLDQVVGQPQHF. The CDR3 nucleotides read TGCGCCAGCAGCTTGGACCAGGTCGTTGGTCAGCCCCAGCATTTT. V is TRBV5-1 and J is TRBJ1-5; no clear D. Germline values: CDR1 SGHRS, CDR2 YFSETQ. V dropped 0 bases and J dropped 6 bases, with 13 bases sitting between them. The CDR3 extends over 15 amino acids. Drawing the rest from reference TRBV5-1 and TRBJ1-5, the complete variable domain is KAGVTQTPRYLIKTRGQQVTLSCSPISGHRSVSWYQQTPGQGLQFLFEYFSETQRNKGNFPGRFSGRQFSNSRSEMNVSTLELGDSALYLCASSLDQVVGQPQHFGDGTRLSIL.

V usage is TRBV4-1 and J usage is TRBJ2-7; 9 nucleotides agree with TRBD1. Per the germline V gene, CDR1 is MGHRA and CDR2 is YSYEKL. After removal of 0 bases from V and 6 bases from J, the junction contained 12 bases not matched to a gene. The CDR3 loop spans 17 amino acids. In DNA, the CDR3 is TGCGCCAGCAGCCAAGAAGCCGCTCCGGGACAGGGAGGCGAGCAGTACTTC. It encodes CASSQEAAPGQGGEQYF.

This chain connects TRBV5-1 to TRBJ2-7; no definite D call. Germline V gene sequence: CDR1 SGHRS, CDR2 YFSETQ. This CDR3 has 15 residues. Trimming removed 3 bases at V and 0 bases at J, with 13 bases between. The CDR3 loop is CASSWIGTASYEQYF. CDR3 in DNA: TGCGCCAGCAGCTGGATTGGCACGGCCTCCTACGAGCAGTACTTC.

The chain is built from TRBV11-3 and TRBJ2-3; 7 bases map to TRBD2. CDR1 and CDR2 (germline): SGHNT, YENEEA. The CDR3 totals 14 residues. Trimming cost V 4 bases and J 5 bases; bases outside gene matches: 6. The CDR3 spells CASSSGGSGDTQYF. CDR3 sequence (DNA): TGTGCCAGCAGCTCCGGGGGGTCCGGAGATACGCAGTATTTT.

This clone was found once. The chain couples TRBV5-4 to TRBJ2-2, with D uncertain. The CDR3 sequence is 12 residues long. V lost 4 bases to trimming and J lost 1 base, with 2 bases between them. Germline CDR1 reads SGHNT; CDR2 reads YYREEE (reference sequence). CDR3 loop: CASSMNTGELFF. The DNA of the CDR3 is TGTGCCAGCAGCATGAACACCGGGGAGCTGTTTTTT.